This passage covers 28 T cell receptor beta chains from one sample sequenced in a study of blood T cell repertoires in COVID-19. Sequenced by immunoSEQ multiplex PCR; TCRdb stores in-frame clones only, minus some. In the table there are approximately 220,000 clones, 80% to 85% of which are singletons. Input material: peripheral blood. The receptor set was obtained from a woman younger than 45 who had recovered from COVID-19.

CDR3 sequence: CASKWGRKDTEAFF. CDR3 bases: TGCGCCAGCAAGTGGGGGCGAAAGGACACTGAAGCTTTCTTT. The rearrangement links TRBV5-1 to TRBJ1-1; TRBD1 is a possible D gene (6 bases). There are 14 residues in the CDR3. The V end lost 6 bases, the J end lost 3 bases, and 15 bases lay between the germline ends. CDR1 is SGHRS and CDR2 is YFSETQ in the germline V gene.

This chain connects TRBV10-3 to TRBJ2-3; 7 bases are shared with TRBD1. With 6 bases clipped from V and 3 bases from J, the junction kept 12 bases outside the gene matches. CDR1 and CDR2 (germline): ENHRY, SYGVKD. The CDR3 runs to 16 residues. In nucleotides, the CDR3 is TGTGCCATCAGGCCAAGAGAGGCCAGGGGGACAGATACGCAGTATTTT. Translated: CAIRPREARGTDTQYF.

CDR3 protein: CASSPTGSVYGYTF. DNA for the CDR3: TGTGCCAGCAGTCCTACAGGGAGCGTCTATGGCTACACCTTC. The chain employs TRBV28 and TRBJ1-2, with D maybe TRBD1 (6 bases). The CDR3 is 14 amino acids. Germline CDR1 and CDR2: MDHEN and SYDVKM. V was shortened by 5 bases and J by 4 bases, with 14 bases between the two germline ends.

The chain carries TRBV2 and TRBJ1-2, with D possibly matching TRBD1 (6 bases). The CDR3 has 12 amino acids. V was shortened by 6 bases and J by 4 bases, with 9 bases between the two germline ends. Germline V gene sequence: CDR1 SNHLY, CDR2 FYNNEI. The CDR3 loop reads CASRRDIYGYTF. The DNA of the CDR3 is TGTGCCAGCAGGAGGGACATCTATGGCTACACCTTC. Variable domain in full (rest from reference TRBV2 and TRBJ1-2): EPEVTQTPSHQVTQMGQEVILRCVPISNHLYFYWYRQILGQKVEFLVSFYNNEISEKSEIFDDQFSVERPDGSNFTLKIRSTKLEDSAMYFCASRRDIYGYTFGSGTRLTVV.

This chain uses TRBV12-1 with TRBJ1-1; the table assigns TRBD1, which was not confirmed against the DNA. TRBV12-1 is termed a pseudogene. The CDR3 covers 17 residues. In DNA form, the CDR3 reads TGTGCCAGCAGCTGCGCCGGGCGGGCAGGGGGCTACACTGAAGCTTTCTTT. It is translated as CASSCAGRAGGYTEAFF.

The CDR3 loop is CASSSWTGEGTDTQYF. The CDR3 coding sequence is TGTGCCAGCAGTTCCTGGACAGGGGAGGGTACAGATACGCAGTATTTT. The chain links TRBV28 to TRBJ2-3; the match to TRBD1 covers 9 bases. Germline values: CDR1 MDHEN, CDR2 SYDVKM. This CDR3 has 16 residues. The V gene end was trimmed by 4 bases and the J gene end by 3 bases; junction bases not matched to a gene: 8.

The chain employs TRBV7-2 and TRBJ1-4, with 8 bases matching TRBD1. Trimming took 5 bases from V and 3 from J; bases not matched to a gene: 5. CDR3 length equals 15 residues. CDR1 and CDR2 (germline): SGHTA, FQGNSA. The CDR3: CASSEQGQANEKLFF. DNA for the CDR3: TGTGCCAGCAGCGAACAGGGACAGGCTAATGAAAAACTGTTTTTT. Variable domain in full (rest from reference TRBV7-2 and TRBJ1-4): GAGVSQSPSNKVTEKGKDVELRCDPISGHTALYWYRQSLGQGLEFLIYFQGNSAPDKSGLPSDRFSAERTGGSVSTLTIQRTQQEDSAVYLCASSEQGQANEKLFFGSGTQLSVL.

The CDR3 here is CASSEAAAGSDTQYF. The CDR3 region has the DNA TGTGCCAGCAGTGAAGCGGCAGCGGGCTCAGATACGCAGTATTTT. The chain employs TRBV6-1 and TRBJ2-3; possible D gene TRBD2, 6 bases. This CDR3 has 15 amino acids. CDR1 is MNHNS, CDR2 SASEGT, per germline. The V end was cut by 0 bases, the J end by 4 bases, with 11 bases between.

The chain couples TRBV24-1 to TRBJ2-5, with D maybe TRBD1 (6 bases). Trimming stripped 7 bases from V and 2 bases from J, with 10 bases between. CDR3 length: 13 residues. Per germline, CDR1 KGHDR and CDR2 SFDVKD. The CDR3 nucleotides are TGTGCCACCAGCCGGACAGTTCAAGAGACCCAGTACTTC. Translation gives CATSRTVQETQYF.

Written as DNA, the CDR3 is TGTGCCATCAGTTCTAGCGGGAGGGAAAACGAGCAGTTCTTC. Translation gives CAISSSGRENEQFF. The chain carries TRBV10-3 and TRBJ2-1; TRBD2 matches at 12 bases. The J segment lost 10 bases and the V segment lost 5 bases, leaving 6 bases of the junction unmatched. Germline loops: CDR1 ENHRY, CDR2 SYGVKD. The CDR3 loop spans 14 amino acids.

CDR3 residues: CASSPSPGQGFEGYGYTF. The CDR3 coding sequence is TGTGCCAGCTCACCTTCGCCGGGACAGGGTTTTGAAGGCTATGGCTACACCTTC. V is TRBV18 and J is TRBJ1-2; 9 nucleotides align to TRBD1. Per germline, CDR1 KGHSH and CDR2 LQKENI. This CDR3 is 18 amino acids long. V gave up 3 bases and J gave up 4 bases; unmatched junction bases: 15.

In its sample, this clone was seen once. The chain links TRBV3-1 (or the pseudogene TRBV3-2) to TRBJ2-1; 14 nucleotides line up with TRBD2. Germline values: CDR1 LGHDT, CDR2 YNNKEL (reference sequence). Trimming removed 4 bases from V and 5 bases from J; junction bases left unmatched: 7. The CDR3 runs to 17 residues. This CDR3 is CASSPTGTSGGNNEQFF. CDR3 DNA: TGTGCCAGCAGCCCAACCGGGACTAGCGGGGGAAACAATGAGCAGTTCTTC.

This clone came up a few times. V gene TRBV4-1 combines with J gene TRBJ2-1; D uncertain. The CDR3 has 14 residues. Germline loops: CDR1 MGHRA, CDR2 YSYEKL. The V and J ends lost 3 bases and 3 bases respectively, with 9 bases between them. CDR3 amino acids: CASSQVQNYNEQFF. Here the CDR3 DNA reads TGCGCCAGCAGCCAGGTTCAGAACTACAATGAGCAGTTCTTC.

The chain carries TRBV27 and TRBJ2-5; tentative D call: TRBD2 (6 bases). CDR1 MNHEY and CDR2 SMNVEV come from the germline V gene (reference sequence). V was shortened by 0 bases and J by 2 bases, with 16 bases between the two germline ends. The CDR3 is 17 amino acids. DNA for the CDR3: TGTGCCAGCAGTTTATCGCCTGGGGGGTCGGTACAAGAGACCCAGTACTTC. This encodes CASSLSPGGSVQETQYF.

The chain joins TRBV10-3 to TRBJ1-3; no clear D. V gave up 0 bases and J gave up 0 bases, with 9 bases separating them. Germline V lookup: CDR1 ENHRY, CDR2 SYGVKD. This CDR3 contains 16 residues. DNA of the CDR3: TGTGCCATCAGTGAGTCGTGGAGCACCTCTGGAAACACCATATATTTT. This gives the protein CAISESWSTSGNTIYF.

The rearrangement joins TRBV28 to TRBJ1-6; no clear D. V lost 7 bases and J 8 bases, leaving 15 bases between the germline ends. The CDR3 extends over 14 amino acids. The V gene's germline CDR1 is MDHEN and CDR2 SYDVKM. For the CDR3, the DNA is TGTGCCAGCAAGGCAGGCCGCTCCCATTCACCCCTCCACTTT. This translates into CASKAGRSHSPLHF.

V is TRBV11-2 and J is TRBJ1-5; no firm D call. CDR1 is SGHAT, CDR2 FQNNGV, per germline. V was clipped by 5 bases and J by 9 bases, with 14 bases between them. The CDR3 contains 13 residues. Here the CDR3 DNA reads TGTGCCAGCAGCCCAACCCCTCCGGGGCCCCAGCATTTT. Translated, it gives CASSPTPPGPQHF.

CDR3 in DNA: TGTGCCAGCAGCTTAGCGGGCCAGGGCAGGATTTACGAGCAGTACTTC. Amino acid sequence: CASSLAGQGRIYEQYF. The chain carries TRBV7-2 and TRBJ2-7, with TRBD1 as a possible D gene (5 bases). The CDR3 sequence is 16 residues long. The germline V gene encodes CDR1 SGHTA and CDR2 FQGNSA. V lost 0 bases, J lost 4 bases, and 16 bases lay in between.

The chain recombines TRBV5-1 with TRBJ1-4; D is unresolved. CDR3 length equals 15 residues. Trimming took 4 bases from V and 0 from J, leaving 10 bases between them. Germline V gives CDR1 SGHRS, CDR2 YFSETQ. The CDR3 loop reads CASSLRPATNEKLFF. CDR3 DNA sequence: TGCGCCAGCAGCCTCCGTCCGGCAACTAATGAAAAACTGTTTTTT.

The V and J genes are TRBV24-1 and TRBJ2-5, with 8 bases fitting TRBD2. CDR1 is KGHDR, CDR2 SFDVKD, per germline. The CDR3 contains 14 residues. Trimming cost V 10 bases and J 0 bases; bases outside gene matches: 6. CDR3 coding DNA: TGTGCCACGGGCACTAGCGGCTACCAAGAGACCCAGTACTTC. Its translation: CATGTSGYQETQYF.

The V gene is TRBV6-5, the J gene TRBJ2-3; 8 nucleotides line up with TRBD1. Per the germline V gene, CDR1 is MNHEY and CDR2 is SVGAGI. The V and J ends lost 7 bases and 5 bases, in that order; junction bases with no gene match: 8. The CDR3 is 14 residues long. The CDR3 coding sequence is TGTGCCAGCAATAAGGACAGGGAGCAAGATACGCAGTATTTT. This encodes CASNKDREQDTQYF.

J is TRBJ1-3 and V is TRBV19, with D unclear. The CDR3 covers 15 residues. Trimming stripped 2 bases from V and 0 bases from J, with 8 bases between. CDR1 and CDR2 (germline): LNHDA, SQIVND (reference sequence). CDR3 coding DNA: TGTGCCAGTAGTATAAACCCGCGCTCTGGAAACACCATATATTTT. Encoded protein: CASSINPRSGNTIYF.

This chain uses TRBV10-3 with TRBJ2-5; 7 nucleotides line up with TRBD2. The CDR3 covers 15 residues. V trimming: 1 base; J trimming: 2 bases; junction bases outside the gene matches: 4. From germline, CDR1 is ENHRY and CDR2 SYGVKD. The CDR3 coding sequence is TGTGCCATCAGTGAGTTAGGTAGCGGGCAAGAGACCCAGTACTTC. It is translated as CAISELGSGQETQYF.

The V call is TRBV29-1, the J call TRBJ1-5; 8 bases align to TRBD1. The CDR3 runs 16 residues. Germline loops: CDR1 SQVTM, CDR2 ANQGSEA. With V trimmed by 6 bases and J by 5 bases, 15 bases remained unmatched. The DNA of the CDR3 is TGCAGCGTCCTTTTGGGACAGGCCGATGGAGATCAGCCCCAGCATTTT. This encodes CSVLLGQADGDQPQHF.

CDR3 in DNA: TGTGCCAGCAGCCCCGGGACAGGGTGGGACTACGAGCAGTACTTC. Its translation is CASSPGTGWDYEQYF. This chain connects TRBV5-6 to TRBJ2-7, with TRBD1 matching over 9 bases. The CDR3 runs to 15 residues. CDR1 and CDR2 (germline): SGHDT, YYEEEE. The J segment lost 3 bases and the V segment lost 4 bases, leaving 8 bases of the junction unmatched.

The chain has TRBV7-3 and TRBJ2-2, with TRBD1 as a possible D gene (5 bases). Trimming took off 5 bases at V and 5 bases at J, with 6 bases between the two ends. The CDR3 loop spans 12 amino acids. CDR1 and CDR2 (germline): SGHTA, FQGTGA. CDR3 sequence reads: CASSDSTGELFF. DNA for the CDR3: TGTGCCAGCAGCGACAGTACCGGGGAGCTGTTTTTT.

With regard to this clone: The same CDR3 also results from other DNA sequences found in this sample. This chain links TRBV5-1 with TRBJ2-1, with 8 bases that match TRBD1. Unmatched junction bases numbered 3, after V lost 0 bases and J lost 4 bases. The CDR3 spans 15 residues. Germline V gene sequence: CDR1 SGHRS, CDR2 YFSETQ. The CDR3 sequence: CASSLGQGIYNEQFF. The CDR3 region has the DNA TGCGCCAGCAGCTTGGGACAGGGGATATACAATGAGCAGTTCTTC.

V and J are TRBV6-5 and TRBJ1-6; TRBD1 is a possible D gene (6 bases). V was clipped by 7 bases and J by 8 bases, with 12 bases between them. The CDR3 is 13 amino acids. The germline gives CDR1 MNHEY, CDR2 SVGAGI. CDR3 DNA sequence: TGTGCCAGCACTCTAGGGGGGGATTCACCCCTCCACTTT. Amino acid sequence: CASTLGGDSPLHF.